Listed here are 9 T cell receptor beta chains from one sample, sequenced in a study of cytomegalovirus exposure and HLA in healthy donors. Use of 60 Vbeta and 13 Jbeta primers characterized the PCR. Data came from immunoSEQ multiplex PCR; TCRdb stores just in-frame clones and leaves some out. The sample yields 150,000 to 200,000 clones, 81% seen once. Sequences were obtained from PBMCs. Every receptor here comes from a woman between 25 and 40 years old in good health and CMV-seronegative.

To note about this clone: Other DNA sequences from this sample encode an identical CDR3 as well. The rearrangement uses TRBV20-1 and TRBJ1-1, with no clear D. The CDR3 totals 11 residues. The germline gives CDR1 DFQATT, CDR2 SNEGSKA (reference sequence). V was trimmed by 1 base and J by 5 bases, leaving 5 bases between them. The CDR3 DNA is TGCAGTGCTAGAGGAGGGACTGAAGCTTTCTTT. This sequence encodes CSARGGTEAFF.

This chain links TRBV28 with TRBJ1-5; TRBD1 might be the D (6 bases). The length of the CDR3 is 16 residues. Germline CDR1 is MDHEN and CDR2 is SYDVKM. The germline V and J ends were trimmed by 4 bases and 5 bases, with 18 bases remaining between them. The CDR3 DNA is TGTGCCAGCAGTTCCCCAAATAGGGGGGGGGATCAGCCCCAGCATTTT. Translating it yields CASSSPNRGGDQPQHF. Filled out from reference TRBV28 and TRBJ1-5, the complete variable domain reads DVKVTQSSRYLVKRTGEKVFLECVQDMDHENMFWYRQDPGLGLRLIYFSYDVKMKEKGDIPEGYSVSREKKERFSLILESASTNQTSMYLCASSSPNRGGDQPQHFGDGTRLSIL.

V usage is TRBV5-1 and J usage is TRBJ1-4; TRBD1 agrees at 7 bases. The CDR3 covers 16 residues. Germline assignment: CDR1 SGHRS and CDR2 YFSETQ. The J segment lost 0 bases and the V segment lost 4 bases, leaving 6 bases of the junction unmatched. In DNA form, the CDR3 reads TGCGCCAGCAGCGCTGGGACAGCAGCAACTAATGAAAAACTGTTTTTT. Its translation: CASSAGTAATNEKLFF. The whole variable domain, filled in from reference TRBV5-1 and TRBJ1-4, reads KAGVTQTPRYLIKTRGQQVTLSCSPISGHRSVSWYQQTPGQGLQFLFEYFSETQRNKGNFPGRFSGRQFSNSRSEMNVSTLELGDSALYLCASSAGTAATNEKLFFGSGTQLSVL.

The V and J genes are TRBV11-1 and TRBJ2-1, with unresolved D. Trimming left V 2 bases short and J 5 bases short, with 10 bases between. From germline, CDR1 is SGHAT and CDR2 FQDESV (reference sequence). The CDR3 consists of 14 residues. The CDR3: CASSLILRDNEQFF. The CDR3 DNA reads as TGTGCCAGCAGCTTAATCCTACGTGACAATGAGCAGTTCTTC.

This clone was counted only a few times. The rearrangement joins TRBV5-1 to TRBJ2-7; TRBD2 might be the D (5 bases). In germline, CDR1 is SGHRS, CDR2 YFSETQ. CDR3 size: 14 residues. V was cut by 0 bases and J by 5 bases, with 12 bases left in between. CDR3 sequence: CASSLDARRDEQYF. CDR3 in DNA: TGCGCCAGCAGCTTGGATGCTAGGCGGGACGAGCAGTACTTC.

The CDR3 region has the DNA TGTGCCAGCAGCAAAGGGAAACGCCAGGGTTACAATGAGCAGTTCTTC. This encodes CASSKGKRQGYNEQFF. The chain combines TRBV21-1 with TRBJ2-1; the tabulated D call, TRBD1, remains unverified against the DNA. TRBV21-1 is assigned pseudogene status. CDR3 length: 16 amino acids.

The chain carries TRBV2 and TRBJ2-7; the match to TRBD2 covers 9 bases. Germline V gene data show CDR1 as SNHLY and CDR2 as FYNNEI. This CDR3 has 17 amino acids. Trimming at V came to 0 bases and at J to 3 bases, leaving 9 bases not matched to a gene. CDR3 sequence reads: CASSEAPSAGGLYEQYF. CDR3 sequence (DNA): TGTGCCAGCAGTGAAGCGCCCTCAGCGGGGGGCCTCTACGAGCAGTACTTC.

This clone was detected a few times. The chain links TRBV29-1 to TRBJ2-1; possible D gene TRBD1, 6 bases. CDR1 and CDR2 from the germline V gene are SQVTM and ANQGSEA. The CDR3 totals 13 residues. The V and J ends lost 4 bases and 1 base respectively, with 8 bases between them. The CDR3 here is CSVGTGSYNEQFF. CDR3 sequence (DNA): TGCAGCGTTGGAACAGGGTCCTACAATGAGCAGTTCTTC.

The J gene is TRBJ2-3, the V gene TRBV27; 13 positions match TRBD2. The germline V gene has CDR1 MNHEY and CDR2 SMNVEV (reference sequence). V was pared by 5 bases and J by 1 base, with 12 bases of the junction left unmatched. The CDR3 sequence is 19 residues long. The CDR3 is CASSAYGTSGTWGTDTQYF. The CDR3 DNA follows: TGTGCCAGCAGTGCATATGGGACTAGCGGGACTTGGGGCACAGATACGCAGTATTTT.